This T cell receptor beta chain was captured in a study of blood T cell repertoires in COVID-19 (TCRdb year 2020). For the study in its entirety: The collaborator samples originated in the United States, Italy and Spain and spanned the acute and convalescent phases of COVID-19. A freely available public database, intended as a resource for researchers studying the immune response to SARS-CoV-2, is where the repertoires were released. Samples were obtained from the ongoing ImmuneRACE study (first 160 participants) and from some 1,300 subjects provided by 6 global collaborators. The dataset comprised deeply sampled blood TCRbeta repertoires from subjects exposed to, actively infected with, or recovered from COVID-19. The material from the prospective study consisted of cDNA or gDNA derived from T cells, B-cell-depleted T cells, or PBMCs. Sample metadata almost always included a de-identified subject ID, COVID-19 status, age in years and sex. Where HLA class I and class II types were available, the types were taken from metadata supplied by the sample provider, not from assay-based typing. Broad study findings and their caveats: The amount of clinical and demographic metadata varied by source and participant and was provided uncurated.

The immunoSEQ Assay, a bias-controlled multiplex PCR, was used to amplify TCRbeta CDR3 regions from genomic DNA. As for the authors' bioinformatics: Within the assay, amplification of reference gene primers was used to estimate how many nucleated cells each sample contained. Sequence reads were collapsed and filtered to measure the absolute abundance of every unique TCRbeta CDR3 rearrangement. For each sample, productive Simpson clonality was calculated as the square root of Simpson's diversity index across productive rearrangements. Not all clones reach the TCRdb copy of this immuneACCESS table, which keeps in-frame sequences only. Checked studies attribute under half of the gap to unresolved V genes and leave the rest unexplained. The DNA gave D and trimming, while V, J and clone size come from that table. This sample comprises roughly 500,000 clones, 88% of them detected only once. In total, the top ten clones hold approximately 1.8% of the sample.

Notes on this clone: The antigen it recognizes is unknown. The input lacks base qualities; no much larger clone sits a single base away.

Participants in the prospective study were enrolled through a virtual design, were aged roughly 18 to 100 years, and lived in roughly 24 United States geographic areas. To assign participants to cohorts, the prospective study relied on clinical history that participants themselves reported in a screening survey and a study questionnaire. For ImmuneRACE Cohort 3, a participant was defined as recovered based on two consecutive negative NP/OP PCR tests, clearance by a healthcare professional, or resolution of symptoms. In the prospective study, mobile phlebotomists collected whole blood, serum and a nasopharyngeal or oropharyngeal swab from each participant. Over a 2-month period, participants in the prospective study had the option of providing additional blood draws and questionnaires. Prospective study blood samples were shipped either frozen or at room temperature before DNA extraction. This TCR derives from a woman aged 40 to 49 who had recovered from COVID-19. Sequencing input: PBMCs or T cells enriched from blood (not recorded which).

The sequence in DNA is TGTGCCAGCAGTGAGCACCCGGGGGGACTGCATAGCAATCAGCCCCAGCATTTT. The translation is CASSEHPGGLHSNQPQHF. The chain is encoded by TRBV6-1 joined to TRBJ1-5; a tentative D match to TRBD1 spans 5 bases. The V end loses 3 bases and the J end loses 0 bases, and a stretch of 18 bases separates them. From cysteine to phenylalanine, the CDR3 is 18 amino acids long. Only the CDR3 part of the read is kept: 54 bases, read in frame from the first base. Based on the germline V gene, the CDR1 and CDR2 sequences are MNHNS and SASEGT.